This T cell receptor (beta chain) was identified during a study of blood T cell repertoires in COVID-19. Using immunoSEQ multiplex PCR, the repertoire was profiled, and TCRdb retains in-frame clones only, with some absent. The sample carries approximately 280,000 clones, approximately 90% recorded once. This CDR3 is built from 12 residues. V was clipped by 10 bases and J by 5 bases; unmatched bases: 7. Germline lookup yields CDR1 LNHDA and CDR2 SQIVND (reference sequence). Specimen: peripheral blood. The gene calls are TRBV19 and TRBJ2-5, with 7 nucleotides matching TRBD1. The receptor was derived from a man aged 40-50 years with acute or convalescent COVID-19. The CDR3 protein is CATSTGRETQYF. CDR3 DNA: TGTGCCACCTCGACAGGGCGGGAGACCCAGTACTTC.